One sample yielded the 12 T cell receptor beta chains listed below, sequenced in a study of cytomegalovirus exposure and HLA in healthy donors. 60 Vbeta and 13 Jbeta primers were used in PCR. Sequenced by immunoSEQ multiplex PCR; TCRdb stores in-frame clones only, minus some. The repertoire holds over 80,000 clones, with roughly four fifths as singletons. The sample was PBMCs. Receptors were obtained from a man aged 40-49 years in good health and CMV-seropositive.

The genes are TRBV5-1 and TRBJ1-1; tentatively, D is TRBD1 (5 bases). This CDR3 has 15 residues. V was pared by 3 bases and J by 0 bases, with 12 bases between. CDR1 is SGHRS and CDR2 is YFSETQ in the germline V gene. This CDR3 reads CASSSPGGMNTEAFF. As DNA, the CDR3 is TGCGCCAGCAGCTCCCCGGGGGGGATGAACACTGAAGCTTTCTTT.

This clone has a handful of counts. The chain carries TRBV7-9 and TRBJ2-5, with a weak D call TRBD1 (5 bases). The CDR3 is made up of 12 amino acids. Germline loops: CDR1 SEHNR, CDR2 FQNEAQ (reference sequence). V was pared by 4 bases and J by 2 bases, with 5 bases between. The CDR3 reads CASSWTQETQYF. CDR3 bases: TGTGCCAGCAGCTGGACACAAGAGACCCAGTACTTC.

V is TRBV28 and J is TRBJ2-6; a possible D gene is TRBD1 (6 bases). Looked up from germline, CDR1 is MDHEN and CDR2 is SYDVKM. V dropped 5 bases and J dropped 0 bases, with 23 bases sitting between them. This CDR3 is 20 amino acids long. This CDR3 reads CASSTYTNREFSSGANVLTF. In DNA, the CDR3 is TGTGCCAGCAGTACATACACAAACAGGGAGTTCAGCTCTGGGGCCAACGTCCTGACTTTC.

The genes are TRBV6-1 and TRBJ1-1; 7 bases map to TRBD1. The CDR3 length is 13 residues. From germline, CDR1 is MNHNS and CDR2 SASEGT. The V gene end was trimmed by 2 bases and the J gene end by 11 bases; junction bases not matched to a gene: 8. CDR3 nucleotide sequence: TGTGCCAGCAGTGAAAGAATAAGGACAGGCGCTTTCTTT. Translation gives CASSERIRTGAFF.

This rearrangement joins TRBV6-5 to TRBJ2-3, with D possibly matching TRBD1 (6 bases). In germline, CDR1 is MNHEY, CDR2 SVGAGI. V was pared by 4 bases and J by 0 bases, with 11 bases between. CDR3 length equals 15 residues. The CDR3 DNA reads TGTGCCAGCAGTTCTCGACAGGCTAGCACAGATACGCAGTATTTT. It yields the protein CASSSRQASTDTQYF.

The chain has TRBV15 and TRBJ1-1; D is ambiguous. Germline CDR1 LNHNV, CDR2 YYDKDF (reference sequence). V lost 4 bases, J lost 1 base, and 10 bases lay in between. This CDR3 is 14 amino acids long. As DNA, the CDR3 is TGTGCCACCAGCACCCAGTTCACGAACACTGAAGCTTTCTTT. This gives the protein CATSTQFTNTEAFF.

This clone was seen many times. The chain combines TRBV11-2 with TRBJ1-2; D is uncertain. The CDR3 sequence is 13 residues long. V was trimmed by 5 bases and J by 5 bases, leaving 12 bases between them. Germline loops: CDR1 SGHAT, CDR2 FQNNGV. The CDR3 here is CASSPPAGYGYTF. Written as DNA, the CDR3 is TGTGCCAGCAGCCCCCCTGCAGGTTATGGCTACACCTTC.

The rearrangement joins TRBV11-3 to TRBJ2-5, with D perhaps TRBD2 (7 bases). Germline CDR1 reads SGHNT; CDR2 reads YENEEA. The CDR3 sequence is 14 residues long. Trimming cost V 2 bases and J 5 bases, with 12 bases left between them. The CDR3 is CASSLSEGGETQYF. As DNA, the CDR3 is TGTGCCAGCAGCTTAAGTGAGGGGGGGGAGACCCAGTACTTC.

This clone has a single count. V is TRBV30 and J is TRBJ2-3; possibly TRBD2 for D (6 bases). This CDR3 is 13 amino acids long. V was clipped by 4 bases and J by 9 bases, with 17 bases between them. Germline CDR1 and CDR2: GTSNPN and SVGIG (reference sequence). The CDR3 DNA reads as TGTGCCTGGATTCCGCGGGGAACGGGAACGCAGTATTTT. This gives the protein CAWIPRGTGTQYF.

The gene calls are TRBV7-9 and TRBJ1-4, with TRBD1 as a possible D gene (6 bases). CDR1 SEHNR and CDR2 FQNEAQ come from the germline V gene (reference sequence). The CDR3 extends over 16 amino acids. V lost 3 bases and J lost 2, with 13 bases in between. The CDR3 spells CASSLGHPGTNEKLFF. The CDR3 coding sequence is TGTGCCAGCAGCTTGGGACACCCTGGGACTAATGAAAAACTGTTTTTT. The full variable domain, its missing parts supplied by reference TRBV7-9 and TRBJ1-4, is DTGVSQNPRHKITKRGQNVTFRCDPISEHNRLYWYRQTLGQGPEFLTYFQNEAQLEKSRLLSDRFSAERPKGSFSTLEIQRTEQGDSAMYLCASSLGHPGTNEKLFFGSGTQLSVL.

This clone was recorded only once. The gene calls are TRBV10-3 and TRBJ2-7, with a weak D call TRBD2 (6 bases). The V end lost 10 bases, the J end lost 0 bases, and 16 bases lay between the germline ends. The CDR3 contains 14 residues. Germline V gene data show CDR1 as ENHRY and CDR2 as SYGVKD. The CDR3 reads CASRTGLGSYEQYF. CDR3 nucleotides: TGTGCCAGCAGAACGGGACTGGGCTCCTACGAGCAGTACTTC.

J is TRBJ1-2 and V is TRBV6-1; 8 bases line up with TRBD1. Germline assignment: CDR1 MNHNS and CDR2 SASEGT. J gave up 2 bases and V 6 bases, and 8 bases lay outside the gene matches. This CDR3 has 15 amino acids. The CDR3 nucleotides are TGTGCCAGCAGAACCGGACAGGGAAGCAACTATGGCTACACCTTC. It is translated as CASRTGQGSNYGYTF.